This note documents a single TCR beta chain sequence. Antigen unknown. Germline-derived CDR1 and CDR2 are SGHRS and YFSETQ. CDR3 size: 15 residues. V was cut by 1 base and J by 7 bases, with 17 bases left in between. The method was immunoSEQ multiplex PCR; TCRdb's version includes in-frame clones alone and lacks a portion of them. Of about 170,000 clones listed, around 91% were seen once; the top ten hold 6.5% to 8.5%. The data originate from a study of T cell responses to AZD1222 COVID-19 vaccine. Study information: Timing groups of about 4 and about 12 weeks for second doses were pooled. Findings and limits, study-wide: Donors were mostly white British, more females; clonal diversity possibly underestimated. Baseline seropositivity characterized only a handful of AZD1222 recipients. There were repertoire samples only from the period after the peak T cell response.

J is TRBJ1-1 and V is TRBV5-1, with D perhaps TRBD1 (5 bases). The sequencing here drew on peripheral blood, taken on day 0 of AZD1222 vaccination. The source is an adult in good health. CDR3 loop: CASSLSIRTSREAFF. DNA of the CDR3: TGCGCCAGCAGCTTGTCGATACGGACATCCCGTGAAGCTTTCTTT.